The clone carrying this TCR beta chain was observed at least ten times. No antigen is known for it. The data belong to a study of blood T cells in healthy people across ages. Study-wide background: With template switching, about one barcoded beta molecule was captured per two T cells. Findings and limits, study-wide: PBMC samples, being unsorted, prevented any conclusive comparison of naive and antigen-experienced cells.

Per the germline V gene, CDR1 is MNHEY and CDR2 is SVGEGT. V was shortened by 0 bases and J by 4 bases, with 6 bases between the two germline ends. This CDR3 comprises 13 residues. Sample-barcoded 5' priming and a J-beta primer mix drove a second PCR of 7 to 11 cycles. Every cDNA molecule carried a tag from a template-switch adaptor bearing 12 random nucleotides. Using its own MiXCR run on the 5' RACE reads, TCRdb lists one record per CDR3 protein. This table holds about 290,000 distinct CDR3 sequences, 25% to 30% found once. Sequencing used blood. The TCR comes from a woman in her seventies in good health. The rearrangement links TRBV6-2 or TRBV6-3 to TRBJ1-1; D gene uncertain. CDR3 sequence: CASSYSRGTEAFF. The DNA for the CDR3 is TGTGCCAGCAGTTACTCGCGGGGCACTGAAGCTTTCTTT.